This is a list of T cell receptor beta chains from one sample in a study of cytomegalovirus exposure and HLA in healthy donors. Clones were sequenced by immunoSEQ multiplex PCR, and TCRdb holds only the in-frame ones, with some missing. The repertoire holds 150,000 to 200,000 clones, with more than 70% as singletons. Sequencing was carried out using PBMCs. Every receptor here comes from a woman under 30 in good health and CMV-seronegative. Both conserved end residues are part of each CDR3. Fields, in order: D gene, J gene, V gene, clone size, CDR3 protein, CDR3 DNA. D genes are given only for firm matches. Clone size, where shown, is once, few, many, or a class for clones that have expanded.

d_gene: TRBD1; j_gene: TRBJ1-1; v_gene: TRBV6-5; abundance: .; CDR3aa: CASSLVQGPNTEAFF; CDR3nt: TGTGCCAGCAGTCTCGTACAGGGGCCGAACACTGAAGCTTTCTTT
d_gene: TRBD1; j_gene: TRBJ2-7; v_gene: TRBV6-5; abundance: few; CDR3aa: CASSLQGAYAYEQYF; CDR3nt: TGTGCCAGCAGTTTACAGGGGGCTTACGCCTACGAGCAGTACTTC
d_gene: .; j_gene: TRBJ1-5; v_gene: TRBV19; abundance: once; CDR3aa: CASSKHQQGRGNQPQHF; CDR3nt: TGTGCCAGTAGTAAACACCAACAGGGCCGCGGAAATCAGCCCCAGCATTTT
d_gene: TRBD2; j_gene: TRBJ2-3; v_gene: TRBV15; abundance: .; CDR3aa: CATSGGAGGFTDTQYF; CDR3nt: TGTGCCACCAGCGGGGGAGCGGGAGGGTTCACAGATACGCAGTATTTT
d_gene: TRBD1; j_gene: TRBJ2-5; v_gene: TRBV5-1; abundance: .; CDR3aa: CASSPTGGFETQYF; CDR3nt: TGCGCCAGCAGCCCGACAGGGGGCTTTGAGACCCAGTACTTC
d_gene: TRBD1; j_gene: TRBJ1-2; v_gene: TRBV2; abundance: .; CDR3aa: CASSPDRGNYGYTF; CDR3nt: TGTGCCAGCAGCCCAGACAGGGGTAACTATGGCTACACCTTC
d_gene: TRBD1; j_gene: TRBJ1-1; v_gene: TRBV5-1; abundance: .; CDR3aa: CASTPWDRPHTEAFF; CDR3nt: TGCGCCAGCACCCCGTGGGACAGGCCCCACACTGAAGCTTTCTTT
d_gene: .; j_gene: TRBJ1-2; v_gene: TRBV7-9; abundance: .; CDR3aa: CASSLRDSPSSNYGYTF; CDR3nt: TGTGCCAGCAGTCTAAGGGACTCGCCATCTTCTAACTATGGCTACACCTTC
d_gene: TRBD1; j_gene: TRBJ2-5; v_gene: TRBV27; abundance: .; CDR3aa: CASRGIGQGKETQYF; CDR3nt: TGTGCCAGCCGGGGGATCGGACAGGGTAAAGAGACCCAGTACTTC
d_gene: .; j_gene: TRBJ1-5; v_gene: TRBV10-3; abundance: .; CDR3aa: CAISEALRDSNQPQHF; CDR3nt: TGTGCCATCAGTGAAGCTTTGAGGGATAGCAATCAGCCCCAGCATTTT
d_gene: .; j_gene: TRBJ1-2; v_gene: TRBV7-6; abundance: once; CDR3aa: CASSSQGLAGGANGYTF; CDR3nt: TGTGCCAGCAGCTCCCAAGGGTTGGCAGGAGGGGCCAATGGCTACACCTTC
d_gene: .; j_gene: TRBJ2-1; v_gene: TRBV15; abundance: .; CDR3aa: CATSRDQGTISEQFF; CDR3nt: TGTGCCACCAGCAGAGATCAGGGGACTATAAGTGAGCAGTTCTTC
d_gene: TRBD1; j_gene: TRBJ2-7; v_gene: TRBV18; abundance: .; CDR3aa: CASSPVGTGGYEQYF; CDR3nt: TGTGCCAGCTCACCGGTGGGGACAGGGGGCTACGAGCAGTACTTC
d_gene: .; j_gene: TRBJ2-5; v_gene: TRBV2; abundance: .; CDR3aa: CASSLGRVETQYF; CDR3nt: TGTGCCAGCAGTTTAGGTCGGGTGGAGACCCAGTACTTC
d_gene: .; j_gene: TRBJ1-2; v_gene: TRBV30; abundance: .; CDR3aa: CAWNPPGGAYGYTF; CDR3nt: TGTGCCTGGAACCCCCCTGGGGGGGCCTATGGCTACACCTTC
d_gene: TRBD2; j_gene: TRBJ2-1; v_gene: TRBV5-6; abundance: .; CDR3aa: CASSWLAGVLNEQFF; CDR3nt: TGTGCCAGCAGCTGGCTGGCGGGAGTATTAAATGAGCAGTTCTTC
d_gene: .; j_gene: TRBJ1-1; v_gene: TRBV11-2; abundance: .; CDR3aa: CASSLELGAVAEAFF; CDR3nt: TGTGCCAGCAGCTTAGAGCTAGGTGCAGTAGCTGAAGCTTTCTTT
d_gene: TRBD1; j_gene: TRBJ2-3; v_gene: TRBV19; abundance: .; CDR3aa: CASSSWDRQASTDTQYF; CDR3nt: TGTGCCAGTAGTTCCTGGGACAGGCAGGCTAGCACAGATACGCAGTATTTT
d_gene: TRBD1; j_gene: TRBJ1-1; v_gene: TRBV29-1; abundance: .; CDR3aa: CSVQKQSGQGFDSEAFF; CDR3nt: TGCAGCGTCCAGAAACAATCGGGACAGGGGTTTGATTCTGAAGCTTTCTTT
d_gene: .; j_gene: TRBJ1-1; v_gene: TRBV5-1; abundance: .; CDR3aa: CASSLAAMGGDEAFF; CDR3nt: TGCGCCAGCAGCTTGGCCGCAATGGGAGGGGACGAAGCTTTCTTT
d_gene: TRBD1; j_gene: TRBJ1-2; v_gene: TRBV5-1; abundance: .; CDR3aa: CASSLDRGYGYTF; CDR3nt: TGCGCCAGCAGCTTGGACAGGGGCTATGGCTACACCTTC
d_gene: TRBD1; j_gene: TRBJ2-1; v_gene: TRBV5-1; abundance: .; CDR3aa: CASSFQGTGLGNEQFF; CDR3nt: TGCGCCAGCAGCTTCCAAGGGACAGGGTTAGGCAATGAGCAGTTCTTC
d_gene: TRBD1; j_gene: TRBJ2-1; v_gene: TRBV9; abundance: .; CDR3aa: CASSPWGQGDNEQFF; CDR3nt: TGTGCCAGCAGCCCATGGGGACAGGGGGACAATGAGCAGTTCTTC
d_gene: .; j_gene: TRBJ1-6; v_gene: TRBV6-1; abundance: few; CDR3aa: CASSLDTPNSPLHF; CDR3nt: TGTGCCAGCAGTTTGGACACCCCAAATTCACCCCTCCACTTT
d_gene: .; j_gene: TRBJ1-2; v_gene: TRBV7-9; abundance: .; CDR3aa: CASSSPPGGYTF; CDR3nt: TGTGCCAGCAGCTCCCCTCCGGGGGGCTACACCTTC
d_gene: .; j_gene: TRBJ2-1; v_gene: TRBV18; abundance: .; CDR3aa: CASSPEQGLQFF; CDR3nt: TGTGCCAGCTCACCGGAACAGGGTTTACAGTTCTTC
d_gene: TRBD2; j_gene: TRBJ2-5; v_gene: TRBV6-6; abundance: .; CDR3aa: CASRVSGATQETQYF; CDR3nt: TGTGCCAGCAGGGTTAGCGGGGCGACCCAAGAGACCCAGTACTTC
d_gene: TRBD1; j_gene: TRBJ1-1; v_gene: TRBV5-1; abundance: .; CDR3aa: CASSVGTGGTEAFF; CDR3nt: TGCGCCAGCAGCGTCGGGACAGGAGGGACTGAAGCTTTCTTT
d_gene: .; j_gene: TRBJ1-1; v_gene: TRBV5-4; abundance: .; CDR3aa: CASSFTENTEAFF; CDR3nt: TGTGCCAGCAGCTTTACTGAGAACACTGAAGCTTTCTTT
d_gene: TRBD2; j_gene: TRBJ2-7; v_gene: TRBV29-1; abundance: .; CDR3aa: CSVDQGGYGYEQYF; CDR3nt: TGCAGCGTCGATCAGGGAGGGTATGGCTACGAGCAGTACTTC
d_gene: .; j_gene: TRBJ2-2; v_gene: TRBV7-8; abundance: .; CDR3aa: CASSLRYESGELFF; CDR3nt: TGTGCCAGCAGCTTGCGGTATGAGTCCGGGGAGCTGTTTTTT
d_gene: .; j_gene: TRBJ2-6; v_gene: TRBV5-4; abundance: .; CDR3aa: CASSYGTSLGRFGANVLTF; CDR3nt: TGTGCCAGCAGCTACGGGACTTCCCTGGGCCGCTTCGGGGCCAACGTCCTGACTTTC
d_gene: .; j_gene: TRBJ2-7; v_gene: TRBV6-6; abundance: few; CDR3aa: CASETAGEQYF; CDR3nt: TGTGCCAGCGAGACCGCAGGCGAGCAGTACTTC
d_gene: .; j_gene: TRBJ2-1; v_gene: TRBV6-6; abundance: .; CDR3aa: CASKLSASSYNEQFF; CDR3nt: TGTGCCAGCAAGCTCTCAGCGAGCTCCTACAATGAGCAGTTCTTC
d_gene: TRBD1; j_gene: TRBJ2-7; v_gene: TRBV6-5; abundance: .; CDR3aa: CASGGQGTWGEQYF; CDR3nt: TGTGCCAGCGGGGGACAGGGAACATGGGGCGAGCAGTACTTC
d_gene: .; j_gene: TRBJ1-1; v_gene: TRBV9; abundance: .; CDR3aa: CASSDDRLNTEAFF; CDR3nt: TGTGCCAGCAGCGATGACAGGTTGAACACTGAAGCTTTCTTT
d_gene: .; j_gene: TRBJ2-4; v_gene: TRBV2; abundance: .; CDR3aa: CASRGLAKNIQYF; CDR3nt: TGTGCCAGCCGGGGACTAGCCAAAAACATTCAGTACTTC
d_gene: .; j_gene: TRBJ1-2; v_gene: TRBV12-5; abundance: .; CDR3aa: CASGQGYYGYTF; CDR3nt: TGTGCTAGTGGACAGGGTTACTATGGCTACACCTTC
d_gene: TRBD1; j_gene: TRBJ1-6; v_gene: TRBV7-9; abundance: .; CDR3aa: CASSPTGGVDSPLHF; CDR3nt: TGTGCCAGCAGCCCGACAGGGGGCGTCGATTCACCCCTCCACTTT
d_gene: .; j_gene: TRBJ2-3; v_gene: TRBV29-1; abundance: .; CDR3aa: CSAGLGRTDTQYF; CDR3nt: TGCAGCGCTGGGTTGGGGAGGACAGATACGCAGTATTTT
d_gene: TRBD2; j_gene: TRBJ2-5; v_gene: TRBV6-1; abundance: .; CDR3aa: CASNQPGGGQETQYF; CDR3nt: TGTGCCAGCAACCAACCGGGGGGGGGTCAAGAGACCCAGTACTTC
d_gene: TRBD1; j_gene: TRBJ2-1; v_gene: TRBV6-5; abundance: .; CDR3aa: CASSRDRAYNEQFF; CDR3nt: TGTGCCAGCAGCCGGGACAGGGCCTACAATGAGCAGTTCTTC
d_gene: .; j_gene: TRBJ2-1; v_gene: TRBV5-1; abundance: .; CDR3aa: CASSLAEQFF; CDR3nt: TGCGCCAGTAGCCTGGCAGAGCAGTTCTTC
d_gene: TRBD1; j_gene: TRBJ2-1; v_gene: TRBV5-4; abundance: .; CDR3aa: CASSLTGGPEQFF; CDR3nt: TGTGCCAGCAGCTTGACAGGGGGCCCTGAGCAGTTCTTC
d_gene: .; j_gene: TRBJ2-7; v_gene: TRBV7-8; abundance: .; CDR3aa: CASSSRTVAYEQYF; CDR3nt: TGTGCCAGCAGCTCTAGGACTGTAGCCTACGAGCAGTACTTC
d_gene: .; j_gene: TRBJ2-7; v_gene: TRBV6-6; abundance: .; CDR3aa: CASTKTGFSHSYEQYF; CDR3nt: TGTGCCAGCACTAAAACAGGCTTCTCCCACTCCTACGAGCAGTACTTC